The clone carrying this TCR beta chain appeared a few times. What it binds is not known. V trimming: 6 bases; J trimming: 6 bases; junction bases outside the gene matches: 9. CDR1 and CDR2 (germline): MNHNS, SASEGT. This CDR3 spans 15 amino acids. This specimen comes from a study of cytomegalovirus exposure and HLA in healthy donors. General study points: There was a cluster of highly shared sequence variants that was likely a sequencing artifact. A few CMV-associated chains proved CMV antigen-specific in vitro. Later analysis identified about 18,000 TCR beta sequences associated with HLA alleles, using a false discovery rate threshold of 0.05. The study recorded over 150 TCR beta chains that were cytomegalovirus-associated.

With 60 Vbeta and 13 Jbeta primers, the PCR was carried out. Sequenced by immunoSEQ multiplex PCR; TCRdb stores in-frame clones only, minus some. The sample consists of fewer than 250,000 clones, more than 75% of them appearing once. The J gene is TRBJ2-2, the V gene TRBV6-1; 8 nucleotides agree with TRBD1. The receptor's source is a male donor in good health and CMV-seronegative. The sequenced sample was PBMCs. The CDR3: CASSARGLPPGELFF. The CDR3 DNA reads TGTGCCAGCAGCGCCAGGGGGCTCCCCCCCGGGGAGCTGTTTTTT.